The clone carrying this T cell receptor (beta chain) was detected ten times or more. Antigen specificity is unknown. cDNA was made by 5'RACE with 10-nucleotide random UMIs. MiXCR, applied by TCRdb to the 5' RACE reads, yields one record per CDR3 protein. There are roughly 98,000 distinct CDR3 sequences in the sample; about 13% occur only once, and around 4.5% lies in the top ten. This sample's time point: longitudinal time-point 2. Looked up from germline, CDR1 is MNHEY and CDR2 is SVGEGT. CDR3 length: 15 amino acids. V was cut by 7 bases and J by 1 base, with 17 bases left in between. The sample comes from a study of neurological immune-mediated disorders. Study findings and constraints: CDR3 amino acid sequences of expanded clones were not shared across subjects, a result suggesting private repertoires in all groups.

Sample: PBMCs. The V and J genes are TRBV6-2 or TRBV6-3 and TRBJ2-7, with D possibly matching TRBD1 (6 bases). This TCR came from a female donor with HTLV-1-associated myelopathy (HAM/TSP). The CDR3 protein is CASIPTGTPSYEQYF. CDR3 DNA: TGTGCCAGCATTCCTACAGGGACCCCGTCCTACGAGCAGTACTTC.